Listed below are T cell receptor beta chains from one sample, sequenced in a study of CD8 T cells in ankylosing spondylitis. Each CDR3 protein gets one entry after TCRdb re-called the 5' RACE reads with MiXCR. This sample has more than 400,000 distinct CDR3 sequences, with about 5.2% found just once. The sequenced sample was blood, either unsorted or a sorted T cell fraction (not recorded which). The receptors here all came from a male donor with ankylosing spondylitis. Both conserved end residues are part of each CDR3. The order of the fields is clone size, D gene, J gene, V gene, CDR3 DNA, CDR3 protein. A D gene is named only where the DNA matches it firmly. A row's size may be missing; if present it is once, few, many or a size class.

clone_size: many; d_call: NA; j_call: TRBJ2-1; v_call: TRBV9; cdr3_nt: TGTGCCAGCAGCGTAGAACCCCTGAAAGATGAGCAGTTCTTC; cdr3_aa: CASSVEPLKDEQFF
clone_size: many; d_call: NA; j_call: TRBJ1-5; v_call: TRBV5-1; cdr3_nt: TGCGCCAGCAGCTTGTTAGGGAACAGCAATCAGCCCCAGCATTTT; cdr3_aa: CASSLLGNSNQPQHF
clone_size: many; d_call: TRBD1; j_call: TRBJ2-1; v_call: TRBV5-1; cdr3_nt: TGCGCCAGCAGACGGGACAGGGTAAATGAGCAGTTCTTC; cdr3_aa: CASRRDRVNEQFF
clone_size: many; d_call: NA; j_call: TRBJ1-1; v_call: TRBV29-1; cdr3_nt: TGCAGCGCGTGGAAAGGGGGAACTGAAGCTTTCTTT; cdr3_aa: CSAWKGGTEAFF
clone_size: many; d_call: NA; j_call: TRBJ2-7; v_call: TRBV20-1; cdr3_nt: TGCAGTGCTAGAGAGTTCTATGGGGGGCAGGGGGGGTACGAGCAGTACTTC; cdr3_aa: CSAREFYGGQGGYEQYF
clone_size: many; d_call: TRBD1; j_call: TRBJ2-2; v_call: TRBV6-1; cdr3_nt: TGTGCCAGCAGTGGGGACAGGGGGAACACCGGGGAGCTGTTTTTT; cdr3_aa: CASSGDRGNTGELFF
clone_size: many; d_call: NA; j_call: TRBJ2-1; v_call: TRBV20-1; cdr3_nt: TGCAGTGCTCCCTTTTTGGCAGCCGACAATGAGCAGTTCTTC; cdr3_aa: CSAPFLAADNEQFF
clone_size: few; d_call: NA; j_call: TRBJ1-1; v_call: TRBV4-1; cdr3_nt: TGCGCCAGCAGCCAAGAAGGGGTGACTGACAGGGCTTTCTTT; cdr3_aa: CASSQEGVTDRAFF
clone_size: NA; d_call: TRBD1; j_call: TRBJ2-4; v_call: TRBV24-1; cdr3_nt: TGTGGGGCCAGTTATCGTCCGGGGACAGGGACCAAAAACATTCAGTACTTC; cdr3_aa: CGASYRPGTGTKNIQYF
clone_size: NA; d_call: TRBD1; j_call: TRBJ2-7; v_call: TRBV2; cdr3_nt: TGTGCCAGCCACAGGCCAGGGGGCAGCTCCTACGAGCAGTACTTC; cdr3_aa: CASHRPGGSSYEQYF
clone_size: many; d_call: NA; j_call: TRBJ2-5; v_call: TRBV5-1; cdr3_nt: TGCGCCAGCAGCTTGTATGGGGAGACCCAGTACTTC; cdr3_aa: CASSLYGETQYF
clone_size: many; d_call: NA; j_call: TRBJ2-7; v_call: TRBV10-3; cdr3_nt: TGTGCCATCACCCCCGCCGGGGCCTACGAGCAGTACTTC; cdr3_aa: CAITPAGAYEQYF
clone_size: many; d_call: NA; j_call: TRBJ2-1; v_call: TRBV11-1; cdr3_nt: TGTGCCAGCAGCTTAGATTGGCGGGGGCCTTTCAGCTCCTACAATGAGCAGTTCTTC; cdr3_aa: CASSLDWRGPFSSYNEQFF
clone_size: many; d_call: TRBD2; j_call: TRBJ2-7; v_call: TRBV20-1; cdr3_nt: TGCAGTGCTAGGACTAGCGGGAGGACCAACGAGCAGTACTTC; cdr3_aa: CSARTSGRTNEQYF
clone_size: few; d_call: TRBD1; j_call: TRBJ2-7; v_call: TRBV6-1; cdr3_nt: TGTGCCAGCAGCCAGGGGGACAGGGGGCGCTCCTACGAGCAGTACTTC; cdr3_aa: CASSQGDRGRSYEQYF
clone_size: many; d_call: TRBD2; j_call: TRBJ2-3; v_call: TRBV4-3; cdr3_nt: TGCGCCAGCAGCCAAGACCTAGCGGGAGGGTCAGATACGCAGTATTTT; cdr3_aa: CASSQDLAGGSDTQYF
clone_size: many; d_call: TRBD1; j_call: TRBJ2-5; v_call: TRBV5-1; cdr3_nt: TGCGCCAGCAGCAATAGACAGGGGGCATTAGAGACCCAGTACTTC; cdr3_aa: CASSNRQGALETQYF
clone_size: many; d_call: TRBD1; j_call: TRBJ1-2; v_call: TRBV6-1; cdr3_nt: TGTGCCAGCAAAAAACAGGGGATAGGGTATGGCTACACCTTC; cdr3_aa: CASKKQGIGYGYTF
clone_size: many; d_call: NA; j_call: TRBJ2-7; v_call: TRBV5-1; cdr3_nt: TGCGCCAGCAGCTTGGTTCCAGGGGAGTCCTACGAGCAGTACTTC; cdr3_aa: CASSLVPGESYEQYF
clone_size: many; d_call: NA; j_call: TRBJ2-2; v_call: TRBV20-1; cdr3_nt: TGCAGTGCTGCTCCAGGGAAATACACCGGGGAGCTGTTTTTT; cdr3_aa: CSAAPGKYTGELFF
clone_size: many; d_call: TRBD1; j_call: TRBJ1-6; v_call: TRBV7-2; cdr3_nt: TGTGCCAGCAGCTTAGTTGCCCAGGGGGAATCACCCCTCCACTTT; cdr3_aa: CASSLVAQGESPLHF
clone_size: few; d_call: NA; j_call: TRBJ2-3; v_call: TRBV5-1; cdr3_nt: TGCGCCAGCAGCTTGGGGTTAGGGGACACGGGCACAGATACGCAGTATTTT; cdr3_aa: CASSLGLGDTGTDTQYF
clone_size: few; d_call: TRBD2; j_call: TRBJ2-4; v_call: TRBV5-1; cdr3_nt: TGCGCCAGCAGCTTGAGGGTTCTAGCGGGGGCCACACACAAAAACATTCAGTACTTC; cdr3_aa: CASSLRVLAGATHKNIQYF
clone_size: many; d_call: TRBD1; j_call: TRBJ1-5; v_call: TRBV10-3; cdr3_nt: TGTGCCATCAGTAGGACACCTCCGGGACAGGGGGCGTCTAGCAATCAGCCCCAGCATTTT; cdr3_aa: CAISRTPPGQGASSNQPQHF
clone_size: many; d_call: TRBD1; j_call: TRBJ2-7; v_call: TRBV4-3; cdr3_nt: TGCGCCAGCAGCCAGGGACAGGGTAGAGTCTACGAGCAGTACTTC; cdr3_aa: CASSQGQGRVYEQYF
clone_size: NA; d_call: NA; j_call: TRBJ2-1; v_call: TRBV27; cdr3_nt: TGTGCCAGCTCCCTCGTGACCCCTACCTACAATGAGCAGTTCTTC; cdr3_aa: CASSLVTPTYNEQFF
clone_size: many; d_call: NA; j_call: TRBJ2-2; v_call: TRBV7-9; cdr3_nt: TGTGCCAGCAGCTTGGGGGGACGAACGAACACCGGGGAGCTGTTTTTT; cdr3_aa: CASSLGGRTNTGELFF
clone_size: NA; d_call: NA; j_call: TRBJ2-1; v_call: TRBV12-3/TRBV12-4; cdr3_nt: TGTGCCAGCAAGGGGGGGGAGGACAATGAGCAGTTCTTC; cdr3_aa: CASKGGEDNEQFF
clone_size: many; d_call: NA; j_call: TRBJ1-2; v_call: TRBV7-6; cdr3_nt: TGTGCCAGCAGCCAACCTCAGACAGACATCTATGGCTACACCTTC; cdr3_aa: CASSQPQTDIYGYTF
clone_size: many; d_call: TRBD1; j_call: TRBJ2-2; v_call: TRBV4-3; cdr3_nt: TGCGCCAGCAGCCAGGGTGGGGTGACAGGGGCGAACACCGGGGAGCTGTTTTTT; cdr3_aa: CASSQGGVTGANTGELFF
clone_size: many; d_call: TRBD1; j_call: TRBJ1-2; v_call: TRBV4-1; cdr3_nt: TGCGCCAGCGGACCAGGGGGAGGAAGCTACACCTTC; cdr3_aa: CASGPGGGSYTF
clone_size: many; d_call: NA; j_call: TRBJ1-1; v_call: TRBV6-5; cdr3_nt: TGTGCCAGCAGTTACCCCCAGGGAGGGACCACTGAAGCTTTCTTT; cdr3_aa: CASSYPQGGTTEAFF
clone_size: many; d_call: NA; j_call: TRBJ1-1; v_call: TRBV9; cdr3_nt: TGTGCCACTACGAAGACCCCGGGGGACACTGAAGCTTTCTTT; cdr3_aa: CATTKTPGDTEAFF
clone_size: many; d_call: NA; j_call: TRBJ2-7; v_call: TRBV5-1; cdr3_nt: TGCGCCAGCAGTGGAGTAACAGGGATCTACGAGCAGTACTTC; cdr3_aa: CASSGVTGIYEQYF
clone_size: many; d_call: NA; j_call: TRBJ1-1; v_call: TRBV20-1; cdr3_nt: TGCAGTGCCCCTGCGAACACTGAAGCTTTCTTT; cdr3_aa: CSAPANTEAFF
clone_size: many; d_call: TRBD1; j_call: TRBJ2-1; v_call: TRBV7-9; cdr3_nt: TGTGCCAGCAGCTCCCCGGGACAGGGTCACAATGAGCAGTTCTTC; cdr3_aa: CASSSPGQGHNEQFF
clone_size: many; d_call: NA; j_call: TRBJ2-2; v_call: TRBV6-1; cdr3_nt: TGTGCCGCCAGGGGGGCGGGGGACACCGGGGAGCTGTTTTTT; cdr3_aa: CAARGAGDTGELFF
clone_size: many; d_call: NA; j_call: TRBJ2-3; v_call: TRBV20-1; cdr3_nt: TGCAGTGCTAGAGATCTAGCGAAGGGCACAGATACGCAGTATTTT; cdr3_aa: CSARDLAKGTDTQYF
clone_size: many; d_call: NA; j_call: TRBJ2-7; v_call: TRBV18; cdr3_nt: TGTGCCAGCTCCCCGCGGACAGTTCAGGAGCAGTACTTC; cdr3_aa: CASSPRTVQEQYF
clone_size: many; d_call: NA; j_call: TRBJ2-2; v_call: TRBV5-5; cdr3_nt: TGTGCCAGCAGCTTGGCGGACTACTCCACCGGGGAGCTGTTTTTT; cdr3_aa: CASSLADYSTGELFF
clone_size: many; d_call: NA; j_call: TRBJ2-7; v_call: TRBV7-2; cdr3_nt: TGTGCCAGCAGGAGTAGACACAACTCGGCCTACGAGCAGTACTTC; cdr3_aa: CASRSRHNSAYEQYF